This TCR beta chain is drawn from a study of T cell repertoires in aging, cancer and after chemotherapy. About the research overall: Donor ages fell into six groups from 30 or younger up to 70 or older. Patients with chronic lymphocytic leukemia were sampled before and after fludarabine- or bendamustine-based chemotherapy.

A mixed TRB-A/B primer pool amplified rearranged TRB by multiplex touch-down PCR. In TCRdb, the multiplex PCR reads were re-called with MiXCR into one record per CDR3 protein. The sample shows about 2,900 distinct CDR3 sequences, about a fifth of them seen only once. Trimming removed 1 base from V and 7 bases from J, with 16 bases in between. Per germline, CDR1 SGHNT and CDR2 YENEEA. The CDR3 spans 16 residues. By sample fraction, this clonotype is large. Peripheral blood genomic DNA, not sorted cells or RNA, was the template. The chain uses TRBV11-3 and TRBJ2-2, with D perhaps TRBD2 (5 bases). This TCR was sampled from a human donor with a blood cancer. The sequencing sample was made of blood. The CDR3 nucleotides read TGTGCCAGCAGCTTAGTGACCTCTTCCGCGGGCGGGGAGCTGTTTTTT. It yields the protein CASSLVTSSAGGELFF. The variable domain in full, with the rest retrieved from reference TRBV11-3 and TRBJ2-2, is EAGVVQSPRYKIIEKKQPVAFWCNPISGHNTLYWYLQNLGQGPELLIRYENEEAVDDSQLPKDRFSAERLKGVDSTLKIQPAELGDSAVYLCASSLVTSSAGGELFFGEGSRLTVL.